This T cell receptor (beta chain) was sequenced for a study of T cell repertoires in cytomegalovirus infection. Study-wide context: Matching HLA type, along with CMV infection, was indicated by public TCR beta signatures.

TCRdb re-called the reads through MiXCR, storing one row per CDR3 protein. The sample has 350,000 to 450,000 distinct CDR3 sequences; about a sixth are singletons. This CDR3 spans 12 amino acids. With 5 bases removed from V and 5 bases from J, the gap between germline ends came to 12 bases. The germline gives CDR1 DFQATT, CDR2 SNEGSKA (reference sequence). Notes on this clonotype: Its cognate antigen is unknown.

Study outcomes and limitations: HLA-C-restricted CMV-specific TCR beta clonotypes were dominant in the ex vivo response. Cumulative public TCR beta family frequency identified CMV carriers with the relevant HLA.

The V call is TRBV20-1, the J call TRBJ2-5; unclear D gene. The receptor was derived from a human donor in good health (CMV status not recorded). Some clones in this sample may be carry-over from other donors' samples. What was sequenced was PBMCs. This chain's CDR3 is CSAWETGETQYF. In DNA, the CDR3 is TGCAGTGCTTGGGAAACCGGCGAGACCCAGTACTTC.